This is a list of T cell receptor beta chains from one sample in a study of ipilimumab plus nivolumab after autologous stem cell transplantation. Sequencing used immunoSEQ multiplex PCR; TCRdb keeps in-frame clones, though not all of them. The repertoire consists of around 84,000 clones, with 83% occurring once and the leading ten covering 2% to 2.5%. The specimen comprised PBMCs, sampled in a trial of ipilimumab plus nivolumab as post-transplant consolidation. These receptor sequences come from a male donor with diffuse large B-cell lymphoma. Each CDR3 is given with its conserved first and last residue. D genes are given only for firm matches. A row's size may be missing; if present it is once, few, many or a size class.

cdr3_nt cdr3_aa d_call j_call clone_size v_call
TGTGCCAGCGGGGGGGGGACGGTTACGTCTGGAAACACCATATATTTT CASGGGTVTSGNTIYF - TRBJ1-3 - TRBV7-9
TGTGCCAGCAGCGTAGATGGCAGGGACTTGAACACTGAAGCTTTCTTT CASSVDGRDLNTEAFF - TRBJ1-1 - TRBV9
TGCGCCAGCAAAAGATTCGAAAACACTGAAGCTTTCTTT CASKRFENTEAFF - TRBJ1-1 - TRBV5-1
TGTGCCAGCAGGGTTGGGACTAGCGGGGGAAGTACCCAAGAGACCCAGTACTTC CASRVGTSGGSTQETQYF TRBD2 TRBJ2-5 - TRBV2
TGCGCCAGCAGCTTGGGGGGGCAGAGCAATCAGCCCCAGCATTTT CASSLGGQSNQPQHF - TRBJ1-5 - TRBV5-1
TGCGCCAGCAGCCAAAATCCCGACGGGAACTATGGCTACACCTTC CASSQNPDGNYGYTF - TRBJ1-2 few TRBV4-1
TGCGCCAGCAGCCAAGATCGGGCAGGGAGCTCCTACGAGCAGTACTTC CASSQDRAGSSYEQYF - TRBJ2-7 - TRBV4-1
TGTGCCAGCAGACAGGTTAATGAAAAACTGTTTTTT CASRQVNEKLFF - TRBJ1-4 - TRBV6-5
TGTGCCAGCAGCCTGGGACTAGCGGGGGTTTACGAGCAGTACTTC CASSLGLAGVYEQYF TRBD2 TRBJ2-7 - TRBV5-5
TGTGCCAGCACGGGACCAAATGTCCCGGGGGGTTCCGGGGAGCTGTTTTTT CASTGPNVPGGSGELFF TRBD2 TRBJ2-2 - TRBV2
TGTGCCAGCAGTTACTCGTCGGAGGGTTCCTATGGCTACACCTTC CASSYSSEGSYGYTF - TRBJ1-2 - TRBV6-5
TGTGCCAGCAGGGGCGTCCGCTATGGCTACACCTTC CASRGVRYGYTF - TRBJ1-2 - TRBV27
TGTGCCAGCAGCTTGACAGCCACGAACACTGAAGCTTTCTTT CASSLTATNTEAFF - TRBJ1-1 once TRBV11-3
TGTGCCAGCATCCCCGGACTCTGGAACACCGGGGAGCTGTTTTTT CASIPGLWNTGELFF - TRBJ2-2 - TRBV7-2
TGTGCCAGCAGCGTAGCGGTTGGGGACAGTGCAGATACGCAGTATTTT CASSVAVGDSADTQYF TRBD1 TRBJ2-3 few TRBV9
TGTGCCACCCGAAGGACAGGGGTCACAGATACGCAGTATTTT CATRRTGVTDTQYF TRBD1 TRBJ2-3 - TRBV27
TGCGCCAGCAGCTCCGGACAGGCGATGAACACTGAAGCTTTCTTT CASSSGQAMNTEAFF TRBD1 TRBJ1-1 - TRBV5-1
TGTGCCAGTATTGGGCGGACATGGGGGAATCAGCCCCAGCATTTT CASIGRTWGNQPQHF - TRBJ1-5 - TRBV19
TGTGCCAGCAGCCTAGGACTAGCGGGGGGCCTTTACGAGCAGTACTTC CASSLGLAGGLYEQYF TRBD2 TRBJ2-7 - TRBV7-2
TGCGCCAGCAGTGACGGCTACGAGCAGTACTTC CASSDGYEQYF - TRBJ2-7 - TRBV10-2
TGTGCCAGCAGCCCTAGCGGGGGAGAACATGAGCAGTTCTTC CASSPSGGEHEQFF TRBD2 TRBJ2-1 - TRBV9
TGTGCCAGCAGTTACGAGGGGGTGAACACTGAAGCTTTCTTT CASSYEGVNTEAFF - TRBJ1-1 once TRBV6-6
TGTGCCAGTAGTAATCTCCTGGCGGGGGATCAGCCCCAGCATTTT CASSNLLAGDQPQHF - TRBJ1-5 - TRBV19
TGCAGCGTTGGGGCCCGGGCCGGGCGCAGGGTTGTTGATTATGGCTACACCTTC CSVGARAGRRVVDYGYTF - TRBJ1-2 - TRBV29-1
TGTGCCAGCAGTAAGGACGGGACTTGGAACACTGAAGCTTTCTTT CASSKDGTWNTEAFF - TRBJ1-1 - TRBV6-1